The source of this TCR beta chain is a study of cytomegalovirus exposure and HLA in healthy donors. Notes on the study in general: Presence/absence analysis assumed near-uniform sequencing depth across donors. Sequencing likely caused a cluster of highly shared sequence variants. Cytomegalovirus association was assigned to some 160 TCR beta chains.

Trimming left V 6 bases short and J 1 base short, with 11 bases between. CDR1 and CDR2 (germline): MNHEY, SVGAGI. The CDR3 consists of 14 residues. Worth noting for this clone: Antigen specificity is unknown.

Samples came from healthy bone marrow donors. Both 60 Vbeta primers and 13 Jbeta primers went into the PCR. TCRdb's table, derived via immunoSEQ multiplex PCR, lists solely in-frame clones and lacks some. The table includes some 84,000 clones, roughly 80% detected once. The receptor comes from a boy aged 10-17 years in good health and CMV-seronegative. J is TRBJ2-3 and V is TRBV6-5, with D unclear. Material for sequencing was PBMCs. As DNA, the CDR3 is TGTGCCAGCAGGTATGCGAGTGGCACAGATACGCAGTATTTT. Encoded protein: CASRYASGTDTQYF.